This note documents a single T cell receptor beta chain sequence. TCRdb passed the RT-PCR reads through MiXCR, listing each CDR3 protein once. The sample has around 200,000 distinct CDR3 sequences, approximately 12% seen once; the top ten hold 25% to 30%. The data derive from a study of response to subunit inactivated influenza vaccine. Trimming cost V 6 bases and J 6 bases; bases outside gene matches: 5. The CDR3 sequence is 13 residues long. Looked up from germline, CDR1 is MNHEY and CDR2 is SMNVEV (reference sequence). The same data also contributed to another study, on T cells expressing NK-cell markers. Per that study: 5'RACE template switching with UMIs produced the TCR beta cDNA. With an anti-gamma-delta TCR antibody, sorting in several experiments was kept to alpha-beta TCR T cells. Dominance of the CD3+CD56-NKG2C+ fraction by these clonotypes also held in a few donors.

The TCR sequence derives from a man between 50 and 59 years old who received an inactivated influenza vaccine. J is TRBJ1-2 and V is TRBV27; 9 nucleotides line up with TRBD1. This specimen consisted of CD8+ T cells sorted from PBMCs, obtained 12 days after vaccination. CDR3 nucleotides: TGTGCCAGCAGAACAGGGGGCAAGGATGGCTACACCTTC. Protein product: CASRTGGKDGYTF.